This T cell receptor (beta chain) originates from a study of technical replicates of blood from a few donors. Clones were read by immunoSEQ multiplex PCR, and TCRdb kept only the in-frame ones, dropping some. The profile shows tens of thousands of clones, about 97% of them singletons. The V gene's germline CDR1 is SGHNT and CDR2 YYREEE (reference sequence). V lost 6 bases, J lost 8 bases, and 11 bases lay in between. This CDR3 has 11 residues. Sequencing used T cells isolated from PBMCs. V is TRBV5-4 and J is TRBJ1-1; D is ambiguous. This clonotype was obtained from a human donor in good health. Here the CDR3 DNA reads TGTGCCAGCACACGGGGAGGGGAAGCTTTCTTT. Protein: CASTRGGEAFF.